Each of the 16 T cell receptor beta chains below was sequenced from the same sample in a study of cytomegalovirus exposure and HLA in healthy donors. Primers included in the PCR were 60 Vbeta and 13 Jbeta primers. This table comes from immunoSEQ multiplex PCR, and its TCRdb copy is limited to in-frame clones, with some not included. Of under 200,000 clones in the sample, roughly four fifths were seen once. Material for sequencing was PBMCs. Source of these receptors: a woman aged 18-29 years in good health and CMV-seronegative.

The V call is TRBV25-1, the J call TRBJ1-4, with 7 nucleotides matching TRBD1. The ends lost 6 bases at V and 3 bases at J; junction bases unmatched: 7. The CDR3 length is 15 residues. Germline V CDR1 and CDR2: MGHDK, SYGVNS. The CDR3, as DNA: TGTGCCAGCAGCAAACAGGGGACGGCTAATGAAAAACTGTTTTTT. It is translated as CASSKQGTANEKLFF.

The chain couples TRBV4-1 to TRBJ2-3; 7 bases match TRBD2. Trimming took 0 bases from V and 4 from J; bases not matched to a gene: 10. The germline V gene encodes CDR1 MGHRA and CDR2 YSYEKL. This CDR3 has 17 residues. CDR3 nucleotide sequence: TGCGCCAGCAGCCAAGAACAAGGGAGGGCCCGGGCAGATACGCAGTATTTT. It specifies CASSQEQGRARADTQYF.

The chain has TRBV7-9 and TRBJ1-1; D is unresolved. The germline V gene encodes CDR1 SEHNR and CDR2 FQNEAQ (reference sequence). The CDR3 contains 14 residues. Trimming removed 4 bases at V and 2 bases at J, with 11 bases between. The CDR3 sequence is CASSSVGGNTEAFF. In DNA, the CDR3 is TGTGCCAGCAGCTCCGTAGGAGGAAACACTGAAGCTTTCTTT.

The chain joins TRBV7-8 to TRBJ1-2; D is unclear. Germline CDR1 and CDR2: SGHVS and FQNEAQ. The CDR3 covers 13 residues. V dropped 2 bases and J dropped 3 bases, with 7 bases sitting between them. In nucleotides, the CDR3 is TGTGCCAGCAGCTTATGGAGGGACTATGGCTACACCTTC. This gives the protein CASSLWRDYGYTF.

V gene TRBV28 combines with J gene TRBJ1-2; TRBD1 aligns across 9 bases. V shed 6 bases and J 6 bases; nucleotides not matched to a gene: 8. This CDR3 has 14 residues. Germline V CDR1 and CDR2: MDHEN, SYDVKM. In DNA form, the CDR3 reads TGTGCCAGCAGACCATCCGGGACAGGGAATGGCTACACCTTC. Its translation: CASRPSGTGNGYTF.

V usage is TRBV5-1 and J usage is TRBJ2-1; 13 nucleotides line up with TRBD2. Per germline, CDR1 SGHRS and CDR2 YFSETQ. The CDR3 runs 16 residues. V shed 2 bases, J shed 9 bases, and the junction held 8 bases outside the gene matches. In DNA form, the CDR3 reads TGCGCCAGCAGCTTTCCTCCGGGACTAGCGGGACTTGAGCAGTTCTTC. Translation gives CASSFPPGLAGLEQFF.

V gene TRBV6-5 combines with J gene TRBJ2-7; 8 positions agree with TRBD2. The germline V gene encodes CDR1 MNHEY and CDR2 SVGAGI. The CDR3 extends over 15 amino acids. V shed 0 bases, J shed 6 bases, and the junction held 7 bases outside the gene matches. For the CDR3, the DNA is TGTGCCAGCAGTTACTCCCCCGGACTAGCATCCGAGCAGTACTTC. This gives the protein CASSYSPGLASEQYF.

There are a few counts of this clone. V is TRBV19 and J is TRBJ2-7; 12 bases match TRBD2. Germline-derived CDR1 and CDR2 are LNHDA and SQIVND (reference sequence). With 4 bases clipped from V and 4 bases from J, the junction kept 2 bases outside the gene matches. This CDR3 is 14 amino acids long. The CDR3 loop reads CASSRTSGDYEQYF. The CDR3 DNA is TGTGCCAGTAGTAGGACTAGCGGGGATTACGAGCAGTACTTC. The complete variable domain, with remaining parts taken from reference TRBV19 and TRBJ2-7, reads DGGITQSPKYLFRKEGQNVTLSCEQNLNHDAMYWYRQDPGQGLRLIYYSQIVNDFQKGDIAEGYSVSREKKESFPLTVTSAQKNPTAFYLCASSRTSGDYEQYFGPGTRLTVT.

The chain uses TRBV7-9 and TRBJ1-1, with D unresolved. The CDR3 runs to 13 residues. Trimming removed 1 base from V and 7 bases from J, with 10 bases in between. Looked up from germline, CDR1 is SEHNR and CDR2 is FQNEAQ (reference sequence). The CDR3 DNA follows: TGTGCCAGCAGCTTAGTGGTAGCGGGTGAAGCTTTCTTT. It specifies CASSLVVAGEAFF.

This clone has only one observation. The chain couples TRBV7-8 to TRBJ1-1, with 9 bases lining up with TRBD1. The CDR3 has 15 residues. Germline CDR1 and CDR2: SGHVS and FQNEAQ. After removal of 5 bases from V and 1 base from J, the junction contained 5 bases not matched to a gene. In DNA, the CDR3 is TGTGCCAGCAGCCGACAGGGGGTCGGGAACACTGAAGCTTTCTTT. It specifies CASSRQGVGNTEAFF.

This clone turned up a few times. The CDR3 region has the DNA TGCAGCGTTGAAGATCAACGCGGGAGCACAGATACGCAGTATTTT. It translates to CSVEDQRGSTDTQYF. J is TRBJ2-3 and V is TRBV29-1; tentatively, D is TRBD2 (5 bases). Trimming removed 0 bases at V and 0 bases at J, with 10 bases between. Germline V gives CDR1 SQVTM, CDR2 ANQGSEA. CDR3 length equals 15 residues.

The rearrangement joins TRBV9 to TRBJ1-2, with D perhaps matching TRBD1 (5 bases). CDR1 is SGDLS and CDR2 is YYNGEE in the germline V gene. The CDR3 is made up of 15 amino acids. V was cut by 0 bases and J by 1 base, with 10 bases left in between. As DNA, the CDR3 is TGTGCCAGCAGCGTAGGTTACAGGCTTAACTATGGCTACACCTTC. This codes for CASSVGYRLNYGYTF.

The chain employs TRBV27 and TRBJ1-3, with 8 nucleotides matching TRBD1. The CDR3 has 15 amino acids. CDR1 is MNHEY, CDR2 SMNVEV, per germline (reference sequence). With V trimmed by 4 bases and J by 2 bases, 4 bases remained unmatched. The DNA of the CDR3 is TGTGCCAGCAGTTATAGGACAGGGCCTGGAAACACCATATATTTT. It is translated as CASSYRTGPGNTIYF.

The chain has TRBV28 and TRBJ2-7; D perhaps matches TRBD2 (5 bases). Germline loops: CDR1 MDHEN, CDR2 SYDVKM. The V and J ends lost 6 bases and 3 bases respectively, with 12 bases between them. CDR3 length: 13 amino acids. The CDR3: CASSPQAGYEQYF. The CDR3 nucleotides read TGTGCCAGCAGCCCCCAGGCGGGCTACGAGCAGTACTTC. The variable domain in full, with the rest retrieved from reference TRBV28 and TRBJ2-7, is DVKVTQSSRYLVKRTGEKVFLECVQDMDHENMFWYRQDPGLGLRLIYFSYDVKMKEKGDIPEGYSVSREKKERFSLILESASTNQTSMYLCASSPQAGYEQYFGPGTRLTVT.

The V and J genes are TRBV19 and TRBJ2-1; D unresolved. Germline CDR1 LNHDA, CDR2 SQIVND (reference sequence). This CDR3 region has 13 residues. Between the trimmed V and J ends, which lost 5 bases and 4 bases, there was a span of 9 bases. The CDR3 loop is CASSVPFYNEQFF. The CDR3 DNA follows: TGTGCCAGTAGTGTTCCGTTTTACAATGAGCAGTTCTTC.

This chain uses TRBV5-1 with TRBJ1-2; unclear D gene. Germline CDR1 and CDR2: SGHRS and YFSETQ. This CDR3 spans 16 amino acids. The ends were cut back, 0 bases at V and 4 bases at J, with 16 bases in the middle. In DNA, the CDR3 is TGCGCCAGCAGCTTGGTGCCGCAGGTCCCCGGCTATGGCTACACCTTC. It is translated as CASSLVPQVPGYGYTF.